Listed below are T cell receptor beta chains from one sample, sequenced in a study of beta chain features in type 1 diabetes. Some clones are missing from TCRdb's copy, which holds only in-frame ones; the method was immunoSEQ multiplex PCR. Of a few hundred thousand clones listed, around 12% are singletons. What was sequenced was naive CD4+ T cells from blood. These receptors were obtained from a man between 18 and 35 years old in good health. Both conserved end residues are part of each CDR3. D genes are given only for firm matches. Size is omitted from some rows. Given values are once, few, many or a class for expanded clones.

>.|TRBD1|TRBJ1-1|TRBV28
CASSLDRANTEAFF
TGTGCCAGCAGTTTGGACAGGGCGAACACTGAAGCTTTCTTT
>many|TRBD1|TRBJ2-7|TRBV28
CASSFRDRGRYF
TGTGCCAGCAGTTTCCGGGACAGGGGACGGTACTTC
>few|TRBD1|TRBJ1-1|TRBV30
CAWSVDRGTEAFF
TGTGCCTGGAGTGTGGACAGGGGGACTGAAGCTTTCTTT
>few|TRBD1|TRBJ2-1|TRBV10-3
CAISTAGTVYNEQFF
TGTGCCATCAGCACCGCCGGGACAGTCTACAATGAGCAGTTCTTC
>few|TRBD2|TRBJ2-7|TRBV13
CASSRGLAGGLSYEQYF
TGTGCCAGCAGCCGTGGACTAGCGGGGGGCCTCTCCTACGAGCAGTACTTC
>.|TRBD2|TRBJ2-1|TRBV7-2
CASSRRLAGDEQFF
TGTGCCAGCAGTCGGAGACTAGCGGGAGATGAGCAGTTCTTC
>few|TRBD2|TRBJ2-7|TRBV11-1
CASSQGTSYEQYF
TGTGCCAGCAGCCAGGGGACTAGCTACGAGCAGTACTTC
>few|.|TRBJ1-5|TRBV28
CASTSSWLSNQPQHF
TGTGCCAGCACCTCATCCTGGCTGAGCAATCAGCCCCAGCATTTT
>.|.|TRBJ1-1|TRBV13
CASSPPFWANTEAFF
TGTGCCAGCAGCCCCCCGTTTTGGGCGAACACTGAAGCTTTCTTT
>few|TRBD1|TRBJ1-1|TRBV18
CASSPRTGSEAFF
TGTGCCAGCTCACCACGGACAGGGAGTGAAGCTTTCTTT
>few|TRBD1|TRBJ1-1|TRBV27
CASKWTGYTEAFF
TGTGCCAGCAAGTGGACAGGGTACACTGAAGCTTTCTTT
>.|.|TRBJ1-3|TRBV28
CASSDLRGNTIYF
TGTGCCAGCAGCGATTTGCGGGGAAACACCATATATTTT
>.|.|TRBJ2-7|TRBV9
CASSPRRDSSYEQYF
TGTGCCAGCAGCCCCCGGCGGGACAGCTCCTACGAGCAGTACTTC
>few|.|TRBJ2-1|TRBV6-1
CASSDITSRNEQFF
TGTGCCAGCAGTGATATCACAAGTCGCAATGAGCAGTTCTTC
>few|.|TRBJ2-4|TRBV28
CASSAGQLKNIQYF
TGTGCCAGCAGTGCGGGACAGTTAAAAAACATTCAGTACTTC
>.|.|TRBJ1-1|TRBV5-4
CASSPYTERTEAFF
TGTGCCAGCAGCCCATACACCGAGCGCACTGAAGCTTTCTTT
>.|TRBD1|TRBJ2-7|TRBV5-1
CASNRQGDTYEQYF
TGCGCCAGCAACAGACAGGGGGACACCTACGAGCAGTACTTC
>.|.|TRBJ2-7|TRBV5-1
CASSYEGGSSYEQYF
TGCGCCAGCAGCTATGAGGGTGGAAGCTCCTACGAGCAGTACTTC
>.|.|TRBJ2-3|TRBV7-2
CASSLVMSDTQYF
TGTGCCAGCAGCTTAGTAATGTCAGATACGCAGTATTTT
>few|.|TRBJ1-2|TRBV28
CASSFSRWGRIPGYTF
TGTGCCAGCAGTTTTTCCCGATGGGGCAGAATCCCTGGCTACACCTTC